This TCR beta chain was sequenced for a study of cytomegalovirus exposure and HLA in healthy donors. Findings of the study overall: TCR beta V segments were, for the most part, productive about 87% or about 30% of the time in an earlier analysis.

V was clipped by 1 base and J by 2 bases; unmatched bases: 11. This CDR3 region has 19 residues. Germline V gives CDR1 LNHDA, CDR2 SQIVND (reference sequence). The PCR used 60 Vbeta and 13 Jbeta primers. The data were produced by immunoSEQ multiplex PCR, yet TCRdb's version contains in-frame clones alone and is incomplete. The repertoire holds 90,000 to 100,000 clones, with 78% as singletons. Note on this clone: Its antigen is still unknown.

The sample was PBMCs. This clonotype originated in a woman aged 60-75 years in good health and CMV-seronegative. The rearrangement links TRBV19 to TRBJ2-1; TRBD2 agrees at 10 bases. This chain's CDR3 is CASSIVGISGRRTYNEQFF. The CDR3 bases are TGTGCCAGTAGTATAGTGGGTATTAGCGGGAGGAGGACCTACAATGAGCAGTTCTTC. Drawing the rest from reference TRBV19 and TRBJ2-1, the complete variable domain is DGGITQSPKYLFRKEGQNVTLSCEQNLNHDAMYWYRQDPGQGLRLIYYSQIVNDFQKGDIAEGYSVSREKKESFPLTVTSAQKNPTAFYLCASSIVGISGRRTYNEQFFGPGTRLTVL.